The rows below give T cell receptor beta chains drawn from one sample of a study of T cell responses to AZD1222 COVID-19 vaccine. This table comes from immunoSEQ multiplex PCR, and its TCRdb copy is limited to in-frame clones, with some not included. The data contain about 160,000 clones, roughly 90% of them singletons. This material consisted of peripheral blood, taken 28 days after the second AZD1222 dose. The receptors stem from an adult who received the AZD1222 COVID-19 vaccine. CDR3s include the opening cysteine and the closing phenylalanine or tryptophan. Fields, in order: J gene, V gene, CDR3 protein.

TRBJ2-7 TRBV6-5 CASMSSTFAEQYF
TRBJ1-1 TRBV3-1/TRBV3-2 CASSRLQSDTEAFF
TRBJ2-7 TRBV5-1 CASSLVGDRVSEQYF
TRBJ1-1 TRBV3-1/TRBV3-2 CASSPPRDRGEAFF
TRBJ2-2 TRBV9 CASSVSGGNTGELFF
TRBJ1-1 TRBV30 CAWSVPTGAFF
TRBJ2-2 TRBV5-6 CASSWGQVVGELFF
TRBJ1-4 TRBV15 CATSRQTLATNEKLFF
TRBJ1-5 TRBV4-2 CASSQGRINQPQHF
TRBJ1-4 TRBV4-3 CASSQRVLDGEKLFF
TRBJ2-1 TRBV13 CASSSRDRGDEQFF
TRBJ2-1 TRBV7-3 CASSSQSGGAHNEQFF
TRBJ1-2 TRBV2 CASTGSGTGDGGYTF
TRBJ2-2 TRBV4-2 CASSGMEGSSGELFF
TRBJ1-1 TRBV18 CASSRQTGMNTEAFF
TRBJ1-1 TRBV18 CASSPSAGQQGTEAFF
TRBJ1-1 TRBV2 CASGGGLKYTEAFF
TRBJ1-3 TRBV6-5 CASSLTASETTIYF
TRBJ1-4 TRBV5-1 CASSLTPGRDEKLFF
TRBJ2-2 TRBV7-9 CASIDSPGELFF
TRBJ1-6 TRBV6-5 CASFTDNSPLHF
TRBJ1-3 TRBV3-1/TRBV3-2 CASSRSDRGPGNTIYF
TRBJ1-1 TRBV29-1 CSVEKSGEKNTEAFF
TRBJ2-7 TRBV2 CASSFSYEQYF
TRBJ2-2 TRBV25-1 CASSDYGRSGELFF
TRBJ1-4 TRBV10-1 CASAERILNEKLFF
TRBJ1-5 TRBV2 CASSRDSNQPQHF
TRBJ2-1 TRBV12-5 CASGLVLYEQFF
TRBJ1-3 TRBV6-1 CASSALGGNSGNTIYF
TRBJ1-2 TRBV13 CASRSYDREGGYTF
TRBJ2-7 TRBV24-1 CATSDDRGDLTTYEQYF
TRBJ1-2 TRBV7-8 CASSLYRSDGYTF
TRBJ2-3 TRBV21-1 CASSPIWPFTDTQYF
TRBJ1-5 TRBV9 CASSGGYDNQPQHF
TRBJ1-5 TRBV6-2/TRBV6-3 CASSYEGVNQPQHF
TRBJ1-2 TRBV30 CAWSYSDRGDYGYTF
TRBJ1-1 TRBV10-3 CATFQGGNTEAFF
TRBJ1-6 TRBV3-1/TRBV3-2 CASTQDREPYNSPLHF
TRBJ1-5 TRBV5-6 CASSSGANQPQHF
TRBJ1-3 TRBV6-5 CASRDPNRAGNTIYF
TRBJ1-3 TRBV9 CASSNTFSSGNTIYF
TRBJ1-2 TRBV7-3 CASSPGTGGLLAYTF